The 17 T cell receptor beta chains in this list originate from one sample, sequenced in a study of regulatory T cells in long-lasting Graves disease. As for time point: newly diagnosed GD, antithyroid drugs for less than 3 months. RNA from PBMCs was the source of the TCR library. With iRepertoire HTBI primers and Arm-PCR of CDR3 regions, TCR beta libraries were built. From the multiplex PCR reads, TCRdb called clonotypes with MiXCR, one entry per CDR3 protein. The sample shows 360,000 or so distinct CDR3 sequences, 16% of them seen only once. The same sample was also used in a study of T cells in Graves' hyperthyroidism and ophthalmopathy.

Sample: peripheral blood mononuclear cells (PBMCs), taken at new diagnosis, from a patient treated with antithyroid drugs. Receptors were obtained from a man in his forties or fifties with Graves disease.

This clonotype was seen a handful of times. This CDR3 is missing its conserved last phenylalanine or tryptophan, likely due to a read error. The chain carries TRBV28 and TRBJ1-1; 9 bases map to TRBD1. This CDR3 spans 14 amino acids. Germline V gene data show CDR1 as MDHEN and CDR2 as SYDVKM. Trimming took 4 bases from V and 5 from J; bases not matched to a gene: 5. Here the CDR3 DNA reads TGTGCCAGCAGTTCTTACAGGGGGCGGACTGAAGCTTTCCTT. Protein: CASSSYRGRTEAFL.

The DNA for the CDR3 is TGTGCCAGCAGCACGGGGACTGAGGCAGATACGCAGTATTTT. Residues: CASSTGTEADTQYF. The chain recombines TRBV11-2 with TRBJ2-3, with D possibly matching TRBD2 (6 bases). V shed 5 bases and J shed 4 bases, with 13 bases lying between them. In germline, CDR1 is SGHAT, CDR2 FQNNGV. This CDR3 contains 14 residues.

This clonotype was seen a few times. The gene calls are TRBV5-5 and TRBJ2-5; TRBD1 matches 7 bases. J lost 2 bases, V lost 7 bases, and 17 bases had no gene match. The germline V gene has CDR1 SGHKS and CDR2 YYEKEE (reference sequence). The CDR3 has 17 amino acids. CDR3: CASGSRPRQGGQETQYF. Here the CDR3 DNA reads TGTGCCAGCGGCTCGCGACCTCGACAGGGCGGACAAGAGACCCAGTACTTC. Variable domain in full (rest from reference TRBV5-5 and TRBJ2-5): DAGVTQSPTHLIKTRGQQVTLRCSPISGHKSVSWYQQVLGQGPQFIFQYYEKEERGRGNFPDRFSARQFPNYSSELNVNALLLGDSALYLCASGSRPRQGGQETQYFGPGTRLLVL.

This clonotype was counted many times. The J gene is TRBJ2-1, the V gene TRBV28, with 14 bases lining up with TRBD2. Germline CDR1 MDHEN, CDR2 SYDVKM. J gave up 0 bases and V 4 bases, and 23 bases lay outside the gene matches. The CDR3 is 24 residues long. The CDR3 DNA is TGTGCCAGCAGTTCCTGGACTAGCGGGGGGCGAAACCATGTTACTATGCTCTCCTACAATGAGCAGTTCTTC. Its protein product is CASSSWTSGGRNHVTMLSYNEQFF.

V usage is TRBV12-3 or TRBV12-4 and J usage is TRBJ1-2, with 10 bases aligning to TRBD1. V shed 6 bases, J shed 4 bases, and the junction held 5 bases outside the gene matches. The CDR3 spans 14 residues. DNA of the CDR3: TGTGCCAGCAGAGAGACAGGGGGCAGCTATGGCTACACCTTC. It translates to CASRETGGSYGYTF.

This clonotype was found many times. The CDR3 nucleotides read TGTGCCAGCAGTTTTACATACTATGGCTACACCTTC. Encoded protein: CASSFTYYGYTF. The chain carries TRBV6-5 and TRBJ1-2; no definite D call. With 4 bases removed from V and 3 bases from J, the gap between germline ends came to 6 bases. Germline CDR1 reads MNHEY; CDR2 reads SVGAGI. The CDR3 spans 12 residues.

This clonotype was detected ten times or more. The rearrangement joins TRBV6-2 or TRBV6-3 to TRBJ2-1, with TRBD2 identical over 8 bases. J gave up 9 bases and V 6 bases, and 7 bases lay outside the gene matches. The CDR3 is 13 amino acids. Germline V gene sequence: CDR1 MNHEY, CDR2 SVGEGT. The DNA of the CDR3 is TGTGCCAGCAGCAAACTAGCGGTCGGTGAGCAGTTCTTC. It translates to CASSKLAVGEQFF.

This clonotype was counted ten times or more. The chain uses TRBV5-1 and TRBJ2-7, with TRBD1 identical over 10 bases. Germline assignment: CDR1 SGHRS and CDR2 YFSETQ. With V trimmed by 4 bases and J by 8 bases, 3 bases remained unmatched. This CDR3 has 12 amino acids. This chain's CDR3 is CASSLDRGQQYF. The DNA of the CDR3 is TGCGCCAGCAGCCTAGACAGGGGGCAGCAGTACTTC.

Comments on this clonotype: Only one base separates this from a far larger clonotype, so it likely reflects a read error. The J gene is TRBJ1-5, the V gene TRBV28, with D possibly matching TRBD1 (5 bases). Between the trimmed V and J ends, which lost 5 bases and 3 bases, there was a span of 11 bases. Germline CDR1 reads MDHEN; CDR2 reads SYDVKM. The CDR3 spans 14 residues. Here the CDR3 DNA reads TGTGCCAGCAGTGATCAGGGCCCCAATCAGCCCCAGCATTTT. Amino acids: CASSDQGPNQPQHF.

V and J are TRBV29-1 and TRBJ2-1, with D tentatively TRBD1 (7 bases). Deletions cut 8 bases from V and 9 bases from J, with 17 bases between. Germline V lookup: CDR1 SQVTM, CDR2 ANQGSEA. This CDR3 has 12 amino acids. In DNA, the CDR3 is TGCAGCCCCAGAATCCAGGGGGGTGAGCAGTTCTTC. Translated: CSPRIQGGEQFF.

This clonotype was observed at least ten times. This sequence joins TRBV18 and TRBJ2-5; 8 positions agree with TRBD1. V shed 6 bases, J shed 2 bases, and the junction held 11 bases outside the gene matches. CDR3 size: 16 residues. Per germline, CDR1 KGHSH and CDR2 LQKENI. CDR3 coding DNA: TGTGCCAGCTCGCCTTATGGGACAGGTGATCAAGAGACCCAGTACTTC. It encodes CASSPYGTGDQETQYF.

This clonotype has ten or more counts. The V and J genes are TRBV2 and TRBJ2-3, with 7 bases lining up with TRBD1. V shed 4 bases and J 6 bases; nucleotides not matched to a gene: 4. CDR1 and CDR2 from the germline V gene are SNHLY and FYNNEI. CDR3 length: 13 amino acids. The CDR3 reads CASSGTRGDTQYF. Here the CDR3 DNA reads TGTGCCAGCAGTGGAACCAGGGGGGATACGCAGTATTTT.

This clonotype was seen repeatedly, ten times or more. A junction boundary mismatches the germline segment, possibly from a read error. The genes are TRBV11-2 and TRBJ2-2; D might be TRBD1 or TRBD2, each matching 5 bases. Germline values: CDR1 SGHAT, CDR2 FQNNGV. The CDR3 sequence is 16 residues long. The CDR3 protein is CASSLGFSGSTGELFF. CDR3 sequence (DNA): TGCGCCAGCAGCTTGGGCTTTTCAGGGAGCACCGGGGAGCTGTTTTTT.

This clonotype was seen ten or more times. V gene TRBV6-1 combines with J gene TRBJ1-4; no clear D gene. Germline values: CDR1 MNHNS, CDR2 SASEGT. Trimming shortened V by 3 bases and J by 2 bases, and 10 bases separated the two germline ends. The CDR3 spans 15 residues. CDR3 residues: CASSDLGRTNEKLFF. In DNA form, the CDR3 reads TGTGCCAGCAGTGACCTTGGGAGGACTAATGAAAAACTGTTTTTT.

This clonotype was detected many times. The chain carries TRBV6-5 and TRBJ2-5; D is unclear. The CDR3 is 13 amino acids. Trimming removed 2 bases from V and 5 bases from J, with 9 bases in between. Germline V gene data show CDR1 as MNHEY and CDR2 as SVGAGI. The CDR3 is CASSYGVSETQYF. The CDR3 region has the DNA TGTGCCAGCAGTTACGGCGTATCGGAGACCCAGTACTTC.

This chain joins TRBV7-2 and TRBJ2-3; no clear D gene. The J call is doubtful: the DNA matches TRBJ2-7 better. CDR3 length equals 14 residues. Germline V gene data show CDR1 as SGHTA and CDR2 as FQGNSA. This chain's CDR3 is CASSRQTDSYEQYF. CDR3 DNA: TGTGCCAGCAGCCGTCAGACGGACTCCTACGAGCAGTACTTC.

This clonotype was detected once. A far larger clone is one nucleotide away, so this likely arose from a read error. The genes are TRBV2 and TRBJ1-1, with 11 bases identical to TRBD1. Per the germline V gene, CDR1 is SNHLY and CDR2 is FYNNEI. The CDR3 is 13 residues long. J gave up 6 bases and V 7 bases, and 4 bases lay outside the gene matches. The CDR3 DNA reads as TGTGCCAGCAACGGACAGGGGGCCGCTGAAGCTTTCTTT. Protein sequence: CASNGQGAAEAFF.